The entry below gives a single T cell receptor (beta chain) sequence along with its context. The antigen is undetermined. Only in-frame clones appear in the TCRdb table, and some are missing; sequencing was by immunoSEQ multiplex PCR. Of about 62,000 clones detected, roughly 82% appear once; the ten largest clones hold about 2.4%. This record comes from a study of OX40 agonist ivuxolimab in advanced cancers. Study in general: Earlier anti-PD-1, anti-PD-L1 or anti-CTLA-4 therapy was permitted; 40% had received some.

The ends were cut back, 5 bases at V and 0 bases at J, with 6 bases in the middle. CDR1 and CDR2 from the germline V gene are SGDLS and YYNGEE. The CDR3 consists of 13 residues. Overall study results and limits: Antigen specificity of clonally expanded peripheral T cells was not established. Normalized expansion of T-cell clones was also low for some nonresponders. Clones of CD4+ and CD8+ blood T cells grew by week 6 at doses of 0.1 to 3.0 mg/kg.

This chain uses TRBV9 with TRBJ1-5; unclear D gene. The sequences come from CD4+ or CD8+ T cells sorted from blood, collected in a trial of the OX40 agonist ivuxolimab. The TCR originated in an adult with an advanced solid tumor such as melanoma, head and neck, liver or kidney cancer. In nucleotides, the CDR3 is TGTGCCAGCAGTCGAGATAGCAATCAGCCCCAGCATTTT. Its protein product is CASSRDSNQPQHF.